This T cell receptor (beta chain) was sequenced for a study of blood T cell repertoires in COVID-19. About the research overall: Sample material is recorded as cDNA or gDNA derived from T cells, B-cell-depleted T cells, or PBMCs.

V lost 6 bases, J lost 3 bases, and 10 bases stayed unmatched. The CDR3 is made up of 16 amino acids. Germline values: CDR1 LGHNA, CDR2 YNFKEQ. In the study's own analysis: Estimated nucleated cell counts came from reference gene primer amplification. Produced via immunoSEQ multiplex PCR; TCRdb's table is partial and in-frame only. D and trimming were read from the DNA, whereas the V and J calls and clone size are those reported in that table. There are 300,000 to 400,000 clones in the sample; around 89% occur only once, and more than 1% lies in the top ten. This receptor was identified in a woman younger than 35 who had recovered from COVID-19. V usage is TRBV4-2 and J usage is TRBJ2-7; 11 positions agree with TRBD2. The sequencing input was PBMCs or T cells enriched from blood (not recorded which). CDR3: CASSRNSLAGDYEQYF. CDR3 in DNA: TGTGCCAGCAGTCGAAATTCACTAGCGGGGGACTACGAGCAGTACTTC.